The rows below give T cell receptor beta chains drawn from one sample of a study of monozygotic twins with inflammatory bowel disease. TCRdb reprocessed the 5' RACE reads, keeping one entry per CDR3 protein, no DNA. This table holds 400,000 to 500,000 distinct CDR3 sequences. Input material: blood. Every receptor here comes from a human donor with ulcerative colitis or Crohn's disease, or a healthy co-twin of an affected twin (not recorded which). Each CDR3 is given with its conserved first and last residue.

TRBV30	TRBJ2-1	CAWSGDPSYNEQFF
TRBV29-1	TRBJ1-1	CSVSQTMNTEAFF
TRBV7-2	TRBJ1-3	CASSLAVGGSSGNTIYF
TRBV25-1	TRBJ2-4	CASSRFGAGGIQYF
TRBV10-3	TRBJ2-5	CAVGTGLETQYF
TRBV5-1	TRBJ2-7	CASSFQGNYEQYF
TRBV5-5	TRBJ1-1	CASRPGDRGYTEAFF
TRBV3-1	TRBJ1-3	CASSQSRAGAGNTIYF
TRBV28	TRBJ1-4	CASMERRTNEKLFF
TRBV5-4	TRBJ1-4	CASSPRQGLNEKLFF
TRBV5-1	TRBJ1-1	CASSRRQGGTEAFF
TRBV20-1	TRBJ1-6	CSARDHGAALGNSPLHF
TRBV12-3/TRBV12-4	TRBJ1-5	CASSAGTGFNQPQHF
TRBV7-9	TRBJ1-1	CASSFALRTGPNTEAFF
TRBV12-3/TRBV12-4	TRBJ1-2	CASSLRADYNYGYTF
TRBV7-9	TRBJ2-1	CASSRPGLAIWEQFF
TRBV5-1	TRBJ2-7	CASSPEAGGDEQYF
TRBV23-1	TRBJ1-2	CASSQWDPPPGYTF
TRBV6-5	TRBJ2-7	CASSYLRGRSYEQYF
TRBV9	TRBJ1-1	CASSVVRDLNTEAFF